This T cell receptor beta chain was documented in a study of T-cell reconstitution after alpha-beta-depleted transplantation in children. General study findings and limits: Day-60 TCRbeta diversity that was high in some patients was derived from surviving recipient T cells and thymic progenitors. Where alpha-beta T cells came from about two months after transplant was reportedly several hundred expanded graft clones. Most T-cell counts and diversity one year after the transplant came from T cells that were newly produced.

Preparation of the TCRbeta library was carried out with unique molecular identifiers. Each CDR3 protein gets one entry after TCRdb re-called the PCR reads with MiXCR. This table has 150,000 to 250,000 distinct CDR3 sequences, 5% to 6.5% appearing once. This clonotype was counted ten times or more. Its antigen is undetermined. The CDR3 is 14 amino acids. Trimming took 3 bases from V and 0 from J, leaving 8 bases between them. Germline CDR1 reads MGHRA; CDR2 reads YSYEKL. The J gene is TRBJ1-1, the V gene TRBV4-1, with D tentatively TRBD1 (5 bases). The sequences come from PBMCs, collected before TCRalphabeta/CD19-depleted stem cell transplant. The clonotype originates from a girl under two years old with combined immunodeficiency, due to receive a stem cell transplant. The CDR3 DNA reads as TGCGCCAGCAGCCAGCTGACAGTGAACACTGAAGCTTTCTTT. This translates into CASSQLTVNTEAFF.